Each of the 20 T cell receptor beta chains below was sequenced from the same sample in a study of blood T cell repertoires in COVID-19. Assay: immunoSEQ multiplex PCR; the TCRdb copy retains only in-frame clones and omits some. The table records 300,000 to 400,000 clones, roughly 89% of them present only once. The material sequenced was peripheral blood. The receptors here all came from a man aged 25 to 40 with COVID-19, enrolled during active disease.

This clone was observed a handful of times. This chain links TRBV5-6 with TRBJ1-6; D not certain. V was pared by 4 bases and J by 9 bases, with 11 bases between. The CDR3 has 13 amino acids. Germline CDR1 SGHDT, CDR2 YYEEEE. The CDR3 DNA is TGTGCCAGCAGCCTGTTATCCCTTTCACCCCTCCACTTT. Protein: CASSLLSLSPLHF. Full variable domain (rest looked up from reference TRBV5-6 and TRBJ1-6): DAGVTQSPTHLIKTRGQQVTLRCSPKSGHDTVSWYQQALGQGPQFIFQYYEEEERQRGNFPDRFSGHQFPNYSSELNVNALLLGDSALYLCASSLLSLSPLHFGNGTRLTVT.

CDR3 sequence: CASRFPDSRRGYTF. The CDR3 nucleotides read TGTGCCAGCAGATTCCCGGACTCTCGCCGGGGCTACACCTTC. The chain is built from TRBV6-5 and TRBJ1-2; D call uncertain. Trimming removed 6 bases at V and 8 bases at J, with 19 bases between. This CDR3 has 14 amino acids. Germline V lookup: CDR1 MNHEY, CDR2 SVGAGI.

The J gene is TRBJ2-2, the V gene TRBV7-6; D not resolved. Trimming removed 1 base at V and 4 bases at J, with 10 bases between. CDR3 length: 15 residues. Germline values: CDR1 SGHVS, CDR2 FNYEAQ. CDR3 amino acids: CASSLVSVSTGELFF. The DNA for the CDR3 is TGTGCCAGCAGCTTAGTTTCAGTCAGCACCGGGGAGCTGTTTTTT.

CDR3 protein: CASSRSTGTTYGEQFF. The CDR3 DNA follows: TGTGCCAGCAGCCGCTCGACCGGGACTACCTATGGTGAGCAGTTCTTC. J is TRBJ2-1 and V is TRBV4-2, with TRBD2 identical over 7 bases. Germline V CDR1 and CDR2: LGHNA, YNFKEQ. The ends lost 4 bases at V and 9 bases at J; junction bases unmatched: 15. The CDR3 spans 16 residues.

This chain connects TRBV5-8 to TRBJ1-5; 7 bases map to TRBD1. The CDR3 has 15 amino acids. The trim removed 0 bases at V and 7 bases at J, leaving 7 bases unmatched. The V gene's germline CDR1 is SGHTS and CDR2 YDEGEE. For the CDR3, the DNA is TGTGCCAGCAGCTTGGAAGGGGGCGCCGGCCAGCCCCAGCATTTT. Protein sequence: CASSLEGGAGQPQHF.

This clone is a singleton in its sample. The junction departs from the called germline gene at one end, perhaps through a read error. The chain employs TRBV30 and TRBJ2-5; D is possibly TRBD1 (8 bases). Germline values: CDR1 GTSNPN, CDR2 SVGIG (reference sequence). CDR3 length equals 13 residues. The CDR3 spells CAGRAGGVKTQYF. The CDR3 DNA reads as TGTGCCGGGAGGGCAGGGGGCGTTAAGACCCAGTACTTC.

The V gene is TRBV9, the J gene TRBJ1-2, with D maybe TRBD1 (5 bases). Trimming cost V 0 bases and J 13 bases, with 13 bases left between them. Germline CDR1 is SGDLS and CDR2 is YYNGEE. The CDR3 loop spans 12 amino acids. The CDR3: CASSVGVGVITF. CDR3 bases: TGTGCCAGCAGCGTAGGGGTAGGGGTCATCACCTTC.

The chain carries TRBV24-1 and TRBJ2-1; D may be TRBD1 (6 bases). V gave up 2 bases and J gave up 7 bases, with 17 bases separating them. The germline gives CDR1 KGHDR, CDR2 SFDVKD. The CDR3 extends over 16 amino acids. In nucleotides, the CDR3 is TGTGCCACCAGTGATTCTACAGGGACCGGGGCGAATGAGCAGTTCTTC. Protein: CATSDSTGTGANEQFF.

The chain recombines TRBV7-2 with TRBJ2-1; tentative D call: TRBD1 (6 bases). The CDR3 extends over 15 amino acids. Trimming cost V 2 bases and J 0 bases, with 8 bases left between them. Per the germline V gene, CDR1 is SGHTA and CDR2 is FQGNSA. The CDR3, as DNA: TGTGCCAGCAGCTTAAGGGACACCTCCTACAATGAGCAGTTCTTC. Translated, it gives CASSLRDTSYNEQFF.

The chain uses TRBV6-5 and TRBJ2-6; the D is unclear. The CDR3 is 14 residues long. The ends were cut back, 6 bases at V and 0 bases at J, with 6 bases in the middle. Germline CDR1 reads MNHEY; CDR2 reads SVGAGI. CDR3 amino acids: CASSYNSGANVLTF. The CDR3 DNA follows: TGTGCCAGCAGCTATAACTCTGGGGCCAACGTCCTGACTTTC.

The chain carries TRBV19 and TRBJ2-5, with D possibly TRBD2 on 6 matching bases. The CDR3 spans 12 residues. Germline-derived CDR1 and CDR2 are LNHDA and SQIVND (reference sequence). V was pared by 3 bases and J by 4 bases, with 6 bases between. The CDR3 sequence is CASSIGRETQYF. CDR3 coding DNA: TGTGCCAGTAGTATCGGGAGAGAGACCCAGTACTTC.

The chain carries TRBV6-2 or TRBV6-3 and TRBJ2-6; 7 bases align to TRBD1. Germline V gene sequence: CDR1 MNHEY, CDR2 SVGEGT. This CDR3 has 17 amino acids. The junction had 5 bases not matched to a gene; V was cut back by 2 bases and J by 1 base. CDR3 protein: CASSYQGVYSGANVLTF. In DNA, the CDR3 is TGTGCCAGCAGTTACCAGGGGGTATATTCTGGGGCCAACGTCCTGACTTTC.

This chain joins TRBV7-9 and TRBJ1-2, with 10 bases that match TRBD1. CDR1 is SEHNR, CDR2 FQNEAQ, per germline (reference sequence). With 8 bases clipped from V and 6 bases from J, the junction kept 15 bases outside the gene matches. There are 16 residues in the CDR3. Here the CDR3 reads CASPPRPGQGNHGYTF. The CDR3 DNA reads TGTGCCAGCCCCCCCCGGCCGGGACAGGGGAACCATGGCTACACCTTC.

This clone was detected a few times. The rearrangement uses TRBV4-3 and TRBJ1-2, with a possible D match to TRBD1 (5 bases). The germline V gene encodes CDR1 LGHNA and CDR2 YSLEER. V was cut by 0 bases and J by 3 bases, with 8 bases left in between. The CDR3 contains 14 residues. CDR3 amino acids: CASSQDRGDYGYTF. CDR3 coding DNA: TGCGCCAGCAGCCAAGATAGGGGCGACTATGGCTACACCTTC.

This clone was counted a single time. The chain recombines TRBV4-3 with TRBJ2-3; TRBD2 matches 10 bases. J lost 10 bases, V lost 0 bases, and 4 bases had no gene match. The CDR3 has 14 amino acids. CDR1 LGHNA and CDR2 YSLEER come from the germline V gene. CDR3 bases: TGCGCCAGCAGCCAAGAAGGACTAGCGGAAGCGCAGTATTTT. Protein product: CASSQEGLAEAQYF.

This rearrangement joins TRBV29-1 to TRBJ2-1, with TRBD2 as a possible D gene (5 bases). CDR3 length: 9 residues. Trimming shortened V by 7 bases and J by 7 bases, and 5 bases separated the two germline ends. CDR1 and CDR2 from the germline V gene are SQVTM and ANQGSEA. CDR3 amino acids: CSGGNEQFF. For the CDR3, the DNA is TGCAGCGGAGGGAATGAGCAGTTCTTC.

J is TRBJ2-3 and V is TRBV20-1; TRBD2 is a possible D gene (6 bases). The CDR3 extends over 15 amino acids. The germline CDR1 and CDR2 sequences are DFQATT and SNEGSKA (reference sequence). Trimming stripped 3 bases from V and 6 bases from J, with 19 bases between. CDR3 in amino acids: CSASGGLGFTDTQYF. CDR3 sequence (DNA): TGCAGTGCTAGTGGGGGACTCGGGTTTACGGATACGCAGTATTTT.

This clone has only one observation. This chain connects TRBV9 to TRBJ1-4, with D possibly being TRBD1 (5 bases). With 0 bases removed from V and 8 bases from J, the gap between germline ends came to 11 bases. The germline gives CDR1 SGDLS, CDR2 YYNGEE. CDR3 length: 14 amino acids. CDR3 DNA sequence: TGTGCCAGCAGCGTAGCAGGGTTGGGAGAAAAACTGTTTTTT. This gives the protein CASSVAGLGEKLFF.

This clone was picked up one time. The CDR3 loop reads CASSYSEGPGEQYF. CDR3 nucleotide sequence: TGTGCCAGCAGTTACTCGGAGGGGCCGGGCGAGCAGTACTTC. This rearrangement joins TRBV6-5 to TRBJ2-7, with TRBD2 as a possible D gene (6 bases). CDR1 and CDR2 from the germline V gene are MNHEY and SVGAGI. The CDR3 totals 14 residues. V lost 0 bases and J lost 6, with 12 bases in between.

A single count supports this clone. CDR3: CASSPGAGPVTEAFF. CDR3 bases: TGTGCCAGCTCGCCCGGTGCAGGGCCAGTCACTGAAGCTTTCTTT. V gene TRBV6-5 combines with J gene TRBJ1-1; D might be TRBD1 (5 bases). Per germline, CDR1 MNHEY and CDR2 SVGAGI. The CDR3 runs to 15 residues. V dropped 8 bases and J dropped 4 bases, with 20 bases sitting between them.